This T cell receptor (beta chain) is from a study of shared clonotypes between healthy human individuals. Germline loops: CDR1 MNHEY, CDR2 SMNVEV (reference sequence). This CDR3 is built from 15 residues. V dropped 7 bases and J dropped 6 bases, with 21 bases sitting between them. The assay was immunoSEQ multiplex PCR, and TCRdb's table has in-frame clones only and misses some. The data hold about 670,000 clones, with about 78% observed a single time. This clone was found a few times. Sequenced: memory CD4+ T cells sorted from blood. Sample subset: CD45RA-negative fraction. This TCR came from a woman in her twenties or thirties in good health. The rearrangement uses TRBV27 and TRBJ1-1, with D possibly matching TRBD1 (5 bases). The CDR3 nucleotides are TGTGCCAGCATTAAAAGGGGCAGAAAAGTAGCTGAAGCTTTCTTT. This translates into CASIKRGRKVAEAFF.